This TCR beta chain was sequenced during a study of cytomegalovirus exposure and HLA in healthy donors. There are 15 residues in the CDR3. The germline V gene encodes CDR1 KGHSH and CDR2 LQKENI. V gave up 6 bases and J gave up 5 bases; unmatched junction bases: 7. A word on this clone: Its antigen is unidentified.

In the PCR, 60 Vbeta and 13 Jbeta primers were used. The assay was immunoSEQ multiplex PCR, and TCRdb's table has in-frame clones only and misses some. This table has about 150,000 clones, around two thirds appearing once. General study results and limits: From TCR beta sequences, most subjects' HLA-A and HLA-B alleles were reportedly predicted accurately.

This chain connects TRBV18 to TRBJ2-3; 11 bases map to TRBD2. Sample: PBMCs. The TCR comes from a young man in good health and CMV-seropositive. In DNA, the CDR3 is TGTGCCAGCTCGTCACTAGCGGGAGAAGGAGATACGCAGTATTTT. It yields the protein CASSSLAGEGDTQYF.